These 9 T cell receptor beta chains came from one sample sequenced in a study of control samples from healthy donors and cancer patients (dated by TCRdb to about 2020). Library preparation used the immunoSEQ multiplex PCR assay. The source is immuneACCESS, and TCRdb retained only in-frame sequences with V and J called. Part of the clones is not carried over; for the studies checked, unresolved V genes explain less than half of this, and the remainder is unexplained. The sample table holds 45,000 to 60,000 clones, of which 94% were seen once. The ten biggest clones cover 3.5% to 4% of the sample. Sequencing input: blood. These receptors originate from a young man in good health.

J is TRBJ1-6 and V is TRBV9, with a weak D call TRBD1 (6 bases). This CDR3 has 17 residues. Germline CDR1 is SGDLS and CDR2 is YYNGEE. Deletions cut 0 bases from V and 7 bases from J, with 17 bases between. As DNA, the CDR3 is TGTGCCAGCAGCGTAGGAGGAAGGCAGGGGAAAAATTCACCCCTCCACTTT. Translated: CASSVGGRQGKNSPLHF.

V usage is TRBV18 and J usage is TRBJ2-3; D gene ambiguous. Germline V gene data show CDR1 as KGHSH and CDR2 as LQKENI. The V end lost 6 bases, the J end lost 2 bases, and 9 bases lay between the germline ends. This CDR3 has 13 residues. The CDR3 here is CASSSPTTDTQYF. The CDR3 nucleotides read TGTGCCAGCTCCTCCCCCACCACAGATACGCAGTATTTT.

This rearrangement joins TRBV19 to TRBJ2-5; D assignment may be TRBD1 or TRBD2 (5 bases each). The CDR3 contains 14 residues. Germline V gene data show CDR1 as LNHDA and CDR2 as SQIVND (reference sequence). V was trimmed by 6 bases and J by 1 base, leaving 12 bases between them. The CDR3 bases are TGTGCCAGTAGATCGGGGCCGCCCCAAGAGACCCAGTACTTC. This codes for CASRSGPPQETQYF.

The genes are TRBV2 and TRBJ2-7; no definite D call. Germline V gene lookup returns CDR1 SNHLY and CDR2 FYNNEI. V was trimmed by 3 bases and J by 3 bases, leaving 9 bases between them. The CDR3 spans 13 residues. CDR3 nucleotide sequence: TGTGCCAGCAGTGAGGTATTCGGCTACGAGCAGTACTTC. It is translated as CASSEVFGYEQYF.

The CDR3: CASSLQGGLDTQYF. In DNA, the CDR3 is TGCGCCAGCAGCTTGCAGGGGGGATTAGATACGCAGTATTTT. The chain carries TRBV5-1 and TRBJ2-3; D may be TRBD1 (7 bases). The V and J ends lost 1 base and 5 bases respectively, with 11 bases between them. Germline-derived CDR1 and CDR2 are SGHRS and YFSETQ. This CDR3 is built from 14 residues.

The genes are TRBV30 and TRBJ2-1; 13 positions match TRBD2. With 5 bases clipped from V and 7 bases from J, the junction kept 5 bases outside the gene matches. The germline V gene encodes CDR1 GTSNPN and CDR2 SVGIG (reference sequence). The CDR3 has 14 residues. This CDR3 reads CAWGRTSGGNEQFF. The CDR3 nucleotides are TGTGCCTGGGGGAGGACTAGCGGGGGTAATGAGCAGTTCTTC.

The chain's CDR3 is CASRARRDRGDQETQYF. In nucleotides, the CDR3 is TGTGCCAGCAGAGCTCGCCGGGACAGGGGAGACCAAGAGACCCAGTACTTC. The genes are TRBV25-1 and TRBJ2-5, with TRBD1 matching 10 bases. The CDR3 length is 17 residues. With 6 bases clipped from V and 0 bases from J, the junction kept 10 bases outside the gene matches. Germline V CDR1 and CDR2: MGHDK, SYGVNS.

The chain carries TRBV6-1 and TRBJ1-5; the D is unclear. From germline, CDR1 is MNHNS and CDR2 SASEGT. Trimming removed 2 bases at V and 7 bases at J, with 15 bases between. The CDR3 is 15 residues long. The CDR3 protein is CASSETSSGWQPQHF. The CDR3, as DNA: TGTGCCAGCAGTGAAACCTCTTCCGGGTGGCAGCCCCAGCATTTT.

The CDR3 protein is CAWSVLGGNTEAFF. For the CDR3, the DNA is TGTGCCTGGAGTGTACTTGGGGGGAACACTGAAGCTTTCTTT. This chain links TRBV30 with TRBJ1-1; D is perhaps TRBD1 (5 bases). CDR3 length equals 14 residues. Trimming pared 0 bases from V and 1 base from J, leaving 9 bases between. Germline lookup yields CDR1 GTSNPN and CDR2 SVGIG (reference sequence).